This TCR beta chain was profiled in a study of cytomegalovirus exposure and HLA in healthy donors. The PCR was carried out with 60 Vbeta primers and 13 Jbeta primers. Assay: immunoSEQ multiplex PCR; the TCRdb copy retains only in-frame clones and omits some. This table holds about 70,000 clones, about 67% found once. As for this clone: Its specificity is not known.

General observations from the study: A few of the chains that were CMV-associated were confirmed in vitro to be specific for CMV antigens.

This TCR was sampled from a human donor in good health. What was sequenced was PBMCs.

The CDR3 nucleotides read TGTGCCAGCAGTCCCGGGAATTCCTACGAGCAGTACTTC. This translates into CASSPGNSYEQYF. The rearrangement links TRBV6-5 to TRBJ2-7; tentatively, D is TRBD2 (5 bases). Trimming took 5 bases from V and 1 from J, leaving 9 bases between them. The CDR3 runs 13 residues. CDR1 is MNHEY and CDR2 is SVGAGI in the germline V gene.